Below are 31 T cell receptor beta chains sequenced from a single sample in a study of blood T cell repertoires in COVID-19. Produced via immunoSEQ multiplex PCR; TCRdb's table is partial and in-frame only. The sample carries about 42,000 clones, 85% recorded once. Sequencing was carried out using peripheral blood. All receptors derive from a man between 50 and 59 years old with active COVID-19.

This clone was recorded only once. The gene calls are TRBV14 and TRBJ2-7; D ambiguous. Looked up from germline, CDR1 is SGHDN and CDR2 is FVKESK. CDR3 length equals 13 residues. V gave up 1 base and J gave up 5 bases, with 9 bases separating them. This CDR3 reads CASSQGHRDEQYF. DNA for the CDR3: TGTGCCAGCAGCCAAGGACATCGCGACGAGCAGTACTTC.

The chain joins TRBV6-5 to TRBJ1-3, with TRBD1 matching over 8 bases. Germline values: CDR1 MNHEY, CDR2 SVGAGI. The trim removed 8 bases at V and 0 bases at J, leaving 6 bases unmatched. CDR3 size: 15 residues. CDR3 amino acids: CASGDRGVSGNTIYF. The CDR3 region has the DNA TGTGCCAGCGGAGACAGGGGCGTCTCTGGAAACACCATATATTTT.

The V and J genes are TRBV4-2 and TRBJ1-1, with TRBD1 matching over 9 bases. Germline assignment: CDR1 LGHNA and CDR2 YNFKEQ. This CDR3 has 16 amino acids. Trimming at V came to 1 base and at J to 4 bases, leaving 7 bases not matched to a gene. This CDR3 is CASSQVPGQGLTEAFF. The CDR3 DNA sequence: TGTGCCAGCAGCCAAGTCCCGGGACAGGGTCTCACTGAAGCTTTCTTT.

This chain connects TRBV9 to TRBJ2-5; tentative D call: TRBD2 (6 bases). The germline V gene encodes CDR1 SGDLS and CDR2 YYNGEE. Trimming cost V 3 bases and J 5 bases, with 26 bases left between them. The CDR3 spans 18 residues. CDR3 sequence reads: CASSESPHLGLGLETQYF. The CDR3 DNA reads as TGTGCCAGCAGCGAAAGTCCCCATTTGGGACTCGGGCTGGAGACCCAGTACTTC. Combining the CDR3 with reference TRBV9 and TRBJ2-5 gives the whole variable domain DSGVTQTPKHLITATGQRVTLRCSPRSGDLSVYWYQQSLDQGLQFLIQYYNGEERAKGNILERFSAQQFPDLHSELNLSSLELGDSALYFCASSESPHLGLGLETQYFGPGTRLLVL.

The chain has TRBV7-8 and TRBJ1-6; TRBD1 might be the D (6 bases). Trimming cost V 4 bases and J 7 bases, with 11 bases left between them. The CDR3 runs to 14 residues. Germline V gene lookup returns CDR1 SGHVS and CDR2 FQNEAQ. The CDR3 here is CASSWGTGNSPLHF. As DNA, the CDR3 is TGTGCCAGCAGCTGGGGTACAGGGAATTCACCCCTCCACTTT.

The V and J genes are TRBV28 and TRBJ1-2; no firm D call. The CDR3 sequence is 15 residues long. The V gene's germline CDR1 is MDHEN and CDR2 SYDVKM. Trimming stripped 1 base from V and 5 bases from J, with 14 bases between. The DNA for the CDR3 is TGTGCCAGCAGTTTATCAGGCTCCGTCGGATATGGCTACACCTTC. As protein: CASSLSGSVGYGYTF.

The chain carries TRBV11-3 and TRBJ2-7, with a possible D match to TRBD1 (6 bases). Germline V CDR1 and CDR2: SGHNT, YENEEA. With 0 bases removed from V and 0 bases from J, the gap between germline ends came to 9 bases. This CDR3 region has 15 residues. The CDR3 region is CASSLEQGHSYEQYF. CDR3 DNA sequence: TGTGCCAGCAGCTTAGAACAGGGACACTCCTACGAGCAGTACTTC.

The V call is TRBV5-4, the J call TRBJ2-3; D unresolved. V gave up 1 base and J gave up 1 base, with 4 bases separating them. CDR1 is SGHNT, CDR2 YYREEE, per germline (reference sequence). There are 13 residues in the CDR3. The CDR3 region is CASSLLGTDTQYF. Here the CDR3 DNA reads TGTGCCAGCAGCTTGCTAGGCACAGATACGCAGTATTTT.

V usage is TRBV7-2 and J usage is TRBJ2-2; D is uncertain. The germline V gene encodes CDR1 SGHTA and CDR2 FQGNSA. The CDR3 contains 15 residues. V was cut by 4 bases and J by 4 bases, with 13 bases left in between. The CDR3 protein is CASSSRLVATGELFF. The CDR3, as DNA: TGTGCCAGCAGCTCCCGTCTAGTGGCCACCGGGGAGCTGTTTTTT.

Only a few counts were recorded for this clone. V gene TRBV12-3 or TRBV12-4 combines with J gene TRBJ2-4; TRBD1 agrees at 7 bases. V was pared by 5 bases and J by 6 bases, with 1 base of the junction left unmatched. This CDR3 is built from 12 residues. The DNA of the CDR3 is TGTGCCAGCAGTCGGGACAGAAACATTCAGTACTTC. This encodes CASSRDRNIQYF.

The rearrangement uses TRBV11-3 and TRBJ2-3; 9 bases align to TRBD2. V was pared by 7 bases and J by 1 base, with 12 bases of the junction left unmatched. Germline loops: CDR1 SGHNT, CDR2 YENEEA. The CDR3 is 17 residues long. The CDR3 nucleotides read TGTGCCAGCACCTATTCGACAAGCGGGGGGCGCACAGATACGCAGTATTTT. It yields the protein CASTYSTSGGRTDTQYF.

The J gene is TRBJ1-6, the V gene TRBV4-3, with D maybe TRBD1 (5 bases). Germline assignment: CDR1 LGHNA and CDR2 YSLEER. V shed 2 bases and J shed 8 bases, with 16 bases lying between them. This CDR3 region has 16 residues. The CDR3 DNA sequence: TGCGCCAGCAGCCAAAAACCGGGCAGGGAGGATTCACCCCTCCACTTT. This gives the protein CASSQKPGREDSPLHF.

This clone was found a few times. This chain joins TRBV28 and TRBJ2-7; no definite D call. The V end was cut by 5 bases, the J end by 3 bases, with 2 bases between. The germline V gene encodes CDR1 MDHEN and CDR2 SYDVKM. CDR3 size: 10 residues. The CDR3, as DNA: TGTGCCAGCAGTCACTACGAGCAGTACTTC. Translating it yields CASSHYEQYF.

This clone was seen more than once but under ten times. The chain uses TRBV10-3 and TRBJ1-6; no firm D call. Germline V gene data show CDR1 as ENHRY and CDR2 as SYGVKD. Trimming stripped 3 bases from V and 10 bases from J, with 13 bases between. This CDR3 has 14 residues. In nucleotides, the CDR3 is TGTGCCATCAGTGAAACGTACAACCAATCACCCCTCCACTTT. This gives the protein CAISETYNQSPLHF.

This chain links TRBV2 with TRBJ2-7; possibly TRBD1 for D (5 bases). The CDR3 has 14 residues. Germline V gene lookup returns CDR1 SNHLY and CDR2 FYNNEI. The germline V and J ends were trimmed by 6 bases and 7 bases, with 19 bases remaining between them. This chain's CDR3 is CASRPDRTLLEQYF. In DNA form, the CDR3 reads TGTGCCAGCAGGCCAGATAGGACACTCTTGGAGCAGTACTTC.

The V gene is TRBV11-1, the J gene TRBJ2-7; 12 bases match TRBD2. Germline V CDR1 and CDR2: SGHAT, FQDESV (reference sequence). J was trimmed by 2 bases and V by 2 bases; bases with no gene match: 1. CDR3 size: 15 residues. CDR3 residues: CASSLTSGGPYEQYF. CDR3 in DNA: TGTGCCAGCAGCTTAACTAGCGGGGGGCCCTACGAGCAGTACTTC.

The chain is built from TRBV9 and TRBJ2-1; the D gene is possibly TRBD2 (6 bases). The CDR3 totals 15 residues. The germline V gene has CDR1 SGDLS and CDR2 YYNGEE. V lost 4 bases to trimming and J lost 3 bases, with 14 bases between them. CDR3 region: CASSTSAGYYNEQFF. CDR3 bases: TGTGCCAGCAGCACATCAGCGGGTTACTACAATGAGCAGTTCTTC.

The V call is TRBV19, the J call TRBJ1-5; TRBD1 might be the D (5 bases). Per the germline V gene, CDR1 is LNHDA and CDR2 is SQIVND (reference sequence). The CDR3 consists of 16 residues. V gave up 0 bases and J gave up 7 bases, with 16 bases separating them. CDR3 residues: CASSIEAGYGGQPQHF. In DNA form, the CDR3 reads TGTGCCAGTAGTATAGAGGCAGGGTACGGGGGACAGCCCCAGCATTTT.

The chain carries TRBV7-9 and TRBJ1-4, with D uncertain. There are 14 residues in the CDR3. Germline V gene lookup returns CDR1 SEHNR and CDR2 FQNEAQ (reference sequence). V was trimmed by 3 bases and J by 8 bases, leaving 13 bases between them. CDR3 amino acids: CASSFGYKEEKLFF. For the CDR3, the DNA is TGTGCCAGCAGCTTCGGGTATAAGGAAGAAAAACTGTTTTTT.

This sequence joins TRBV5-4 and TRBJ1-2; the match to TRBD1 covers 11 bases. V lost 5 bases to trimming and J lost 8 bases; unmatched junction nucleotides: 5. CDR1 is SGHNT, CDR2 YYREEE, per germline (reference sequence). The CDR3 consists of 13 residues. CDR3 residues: CASSGQGARGYTF. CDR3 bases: TGTGCCAGCAGTGGACAGGGGGCGCGGGGCTACACCTTC.

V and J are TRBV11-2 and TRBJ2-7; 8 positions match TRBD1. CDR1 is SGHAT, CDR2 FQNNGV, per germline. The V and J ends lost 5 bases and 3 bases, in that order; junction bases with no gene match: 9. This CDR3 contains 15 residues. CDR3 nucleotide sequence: TGTGCCAGCAGCCTGGACAGGGTGGGTCTCTACGAGCAGTACTTC. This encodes CASSLDRVGLYEQYF.

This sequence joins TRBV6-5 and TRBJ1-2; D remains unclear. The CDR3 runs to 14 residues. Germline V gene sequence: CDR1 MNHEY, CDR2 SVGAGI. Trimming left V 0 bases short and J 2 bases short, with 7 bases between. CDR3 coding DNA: TGTGCCAGCAGTTACTCTCGGGGAAACTATGGCTACACCTTC. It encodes CASSYSRGNYGYTF.

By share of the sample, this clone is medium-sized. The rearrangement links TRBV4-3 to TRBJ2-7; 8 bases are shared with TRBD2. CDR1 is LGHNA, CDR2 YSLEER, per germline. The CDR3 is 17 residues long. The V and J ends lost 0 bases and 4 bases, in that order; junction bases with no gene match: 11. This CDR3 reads CASSQDYSGGASYEQYF. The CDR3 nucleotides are TGCGCCAGCAGCCAAGATTATTCGGGGGGGGCCTCGTACGAGCAGTACTTC.

The CDR3 sequence: CASSSSDSLSYEQYF. The DNA of the CDR3 is TGTGCCAGCAGTTCCTCCGACAGCTTATCCTACGAGCAGTACTTC. The chain is built from TRBV28 and TRBJ2-7; D may be TRBD1 (5 bases). Germline-derived CDR1 and CDR2 are MDHEN and SYDVKM. The CDR3 consists of 15 residues. Trimming cost V 4 bases and J 1 base, with 14 bases left between them.

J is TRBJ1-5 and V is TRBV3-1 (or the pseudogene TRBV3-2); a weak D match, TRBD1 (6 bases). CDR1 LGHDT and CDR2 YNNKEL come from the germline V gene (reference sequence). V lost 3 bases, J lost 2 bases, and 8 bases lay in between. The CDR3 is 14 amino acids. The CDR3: CASSQGHGNQPQHF. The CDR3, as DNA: TGTGCCAGCAGCCAGGGACACGGCAATCAGCCCCAGCATTTT.

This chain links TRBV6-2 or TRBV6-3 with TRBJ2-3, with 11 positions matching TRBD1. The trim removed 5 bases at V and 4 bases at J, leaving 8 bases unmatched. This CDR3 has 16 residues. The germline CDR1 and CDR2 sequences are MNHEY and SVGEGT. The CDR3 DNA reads TGTGCCAGCAGTGGGCATAGGACAGGGGGCGCAGATACGCAGTATTTT. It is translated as CASSGHRTGGADTQYF.

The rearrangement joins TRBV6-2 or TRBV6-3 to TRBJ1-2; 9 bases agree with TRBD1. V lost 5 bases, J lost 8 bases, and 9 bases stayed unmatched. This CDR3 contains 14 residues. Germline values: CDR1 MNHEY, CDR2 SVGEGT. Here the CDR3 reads CASSDPGQGGGYTF. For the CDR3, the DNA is TGTGCCAGCAGTGACCCGGGACAGGGAGGAGGCTACACCTTC.

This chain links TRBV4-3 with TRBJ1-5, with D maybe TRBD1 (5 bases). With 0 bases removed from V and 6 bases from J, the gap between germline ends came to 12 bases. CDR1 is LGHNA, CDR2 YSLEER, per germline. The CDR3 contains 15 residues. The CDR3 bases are TGCGCCAGCAGCCAAGAGTATGGGAGGGGTCAGCCCCAGCATTTT. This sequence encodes CASSQEYGRGQPQHF.

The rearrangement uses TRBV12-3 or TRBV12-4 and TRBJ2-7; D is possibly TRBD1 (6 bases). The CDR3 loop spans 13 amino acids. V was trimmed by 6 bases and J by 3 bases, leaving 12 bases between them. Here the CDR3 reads CASRSGDGYEQYF. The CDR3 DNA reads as TGTGCCAGCAGATCAGGGGACGGCTACGAGCAGTACTTC.

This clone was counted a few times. In nucleotides, the CDR3 is TGTGCCAGCGGACCTCCGGGACAGCTGAATGAAAAACTGTTTTTT. Translated: CASGPPGQLNEKLFF. V gene TRBV28 combines with J gene TRBJ1-4, with 7 bases fitting TRBD1. The V gene's germline CDR1 is MDHEN and CDR2 SYDVKM. Trimming at V came to 8 bases and at J to 5 bases, leaving 11 bases not matched to a gene. The CDR3 runs 15 residues.

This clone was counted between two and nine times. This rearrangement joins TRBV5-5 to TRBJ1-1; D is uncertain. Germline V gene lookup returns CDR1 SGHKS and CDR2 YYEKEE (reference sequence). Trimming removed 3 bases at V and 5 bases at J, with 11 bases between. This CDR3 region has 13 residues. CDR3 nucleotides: TGTGCCAGCAGCTCCGCCCCGGGTACTGAAGCTTTCTTT. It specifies CASSSAPGTEAFF.